The T cell receptor beta chain described here comes from a study of beta chain features in type 1 diabetes. Overall study results and limits: Comparison showed that naive, central memory and Treg TCRB repertoires appeared more similar among patients than among healthy donors.

V lost 3 bases and J lost 2; bases outside the gene matches: 10. This CDR3 is 16 amino acids long. Germline V gene data show CDR1 as GTSNPN and CDR2 as SVGIG (reference sequence). This clone was seen only a few times. Its cognate antigen is unknown. Expressed TCRB transcripts got sequenced, as all isolated RNA was reverse transcribed. Some clones are missing from TCRdb's copy, which holds only in-frame ones; the method was immunoSEQ multiplex PCR. The sample lists roughly 130,000 clones; about 9.2% were seen once. The gene calls are TRBV30 and TRBJ1-5, with 7 positions matching TRBD1. The receptor was derived from a man between 18 and 29 years old in good health. The source material was central memory CD4+ T cells from blood. The CDR3 loop is CAWSPTDRFGNQPQHF. CDR3 DNA sequence: TGTGCCTGGAGCCCCACGGACAGGTTTGGCAATCAGCCCCAGCATTTT. Complete variable domain (other parts from reference TRBV30 and TRBJ1-5): SQTIHQWPATLVQPVGSPLSLECTVEGTSNPNLYWYRQAAGRGLQLLFYSVGIGQISSEVPQNLSASRPQDRQFILSSKKLLLSDSGFYLCAWSPTDRFGNQPQHFGDGTRLSIL.